The T cell receptor (beta chain) under discussion was sequenced for a study of shared clonotypes between healthy human individuals. Generated by immunoSEQ multiplex PCR, the TCRdb table keeps only in-frame clones and is missing some. The sample contains approximately 740,000 clones, roughly 92% of which appear only once. The CDR3 has 13 residues. Germline-derived CDR1 and CDR2 are MNHEY and SMNVEV (reference sequence). Trimming shortened V by 3 bases and J by 0 bases, and 6 bases separated the two germline ends. Comments on this clone: Within the sample, other DNA sequences also encode this same CDR3.

Only CD45RO-negative cells positively selected for CCR7 counted as naive CD8 cells, so terminally differentiated effector memory CD45RA+ cells were excluded. This chain joins TRBV27 and TRBJ2-7, with D possibly matching TRBD2 (6 bases). This receptor was taken from a man in his thirties or forties in good health. The sample taken for sequencing was naive CD8+ T cells sorted from blood. The DNA of the CDR3 is TGTGCCAGCAGTTTCGGGGGCTCCTACGAGCAGTACTTC. Translation: CASSFGGSYEQYF.